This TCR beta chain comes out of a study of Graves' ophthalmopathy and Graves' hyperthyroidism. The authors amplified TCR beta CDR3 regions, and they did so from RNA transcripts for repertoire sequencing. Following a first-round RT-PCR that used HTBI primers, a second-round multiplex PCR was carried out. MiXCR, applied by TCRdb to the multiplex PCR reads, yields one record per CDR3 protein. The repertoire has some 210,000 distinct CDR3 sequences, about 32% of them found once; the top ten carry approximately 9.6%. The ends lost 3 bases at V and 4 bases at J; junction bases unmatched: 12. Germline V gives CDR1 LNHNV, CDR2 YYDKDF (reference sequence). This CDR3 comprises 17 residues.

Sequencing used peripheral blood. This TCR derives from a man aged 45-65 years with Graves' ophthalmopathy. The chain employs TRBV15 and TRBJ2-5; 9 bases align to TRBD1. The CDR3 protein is CATSSLQGALATETQYF. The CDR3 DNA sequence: TGTGCCACCAGCAGCTTACAGGGGGCGCTGGCAACAGAGACCCAGTACTTC.